This passage covers 18 T cell receptor beta chains from one sample sequenced in a study of CD8 T cells in ankylosing spondylitis (dated by TCRdb to the late 2010s). What the work shows at the level of the full study, not this receptor alone: A TCR beta motif made up of several highly homologous amino acid variants appeared to be characteristic of blood from ankylosing spondylitis patients.

Which antigens these TCRs recognize remains unknown. To prepare the library, 5' RACE was applied. These reads were obtained on an Illumina HiSeq 2500. The raw public reads went through TCRdb reprocessing: fastp at Q25, MiXCR clone calling, in-frame beta chains kept. All rows with the same CDR3 protein become a single entry with the most common DNA and genes. For this sample the table gives fewer than 650,000 distinct CDR3 sequences, of which about 13% were detected only once. Of the sample, about 6.8% is held by the ten largest clones. Material for sequencing was blood, either unsorted or a sorted T cell fraction (not recorded which). These receptors were obtained from a male donor with ankylosing spondylitis.

The rearrangement links TRBV21-1 to TRBJ2-5. TRBV21-1 counts as a pseudogene. The CDR3 has 13 residues. In DNA, the CDR3 is TGTGCCAGCAGCAAAGCGTTACAAGAGACCCAGTACTTC. Amino acid sequence: CASSKALQETQYF.

This rearrangement joins TRBV20-1 to TRBJ1-1; D is ambiguous. The CDR3 has 14 amino acids. Germline V CDR1 and CDR2: DFQATT, SNEGSKA (reference sequence). Deletions cut 1 base from V and 0 bases from J, with 9 bases between. The DNA for the CDR3 is TGCAGTGCTAGAGTCGGGTGGGTGAACACTGAAGCTTTCTTT. This sequence encodes CSARVGWVNTEAFF.

On this clonotype itself: Possible read error: a much larger clone is one base away. In DNA form, the CDR3 reads TGTGCCAGCAGTTGGGTTACTAGCGGGAGTGGGGATGAGCAGTTCTTC. It codes for CASSWVTSGSGDEQFF. The V call is TRBV12-3 or TRBV12-4, the J call TRBJ2-1; 11 positions match TRBD2. J gave up 8 bases and V 4 bases, and 10 bases lay outside the gene matches. The CDR3 length is 16 residues.

This chain uses TRBV5-1 with TRBJ2-1, with D unresolved. CDR1 SGHRS and CDR2 YFSETQ come from the germline V gene. There are 14 residues in the CDR3. Deletions cut 2 bases from V and 4 bases from J, with 10 bases between. The chain's CDR3 is CASSLTPEYNEQFF. In nucleotides, the CDR3 is TGCGCCAGCAGCTTAACACCTGAGTACAATGAGCAGTTCTTC.

In its sample, this clonotype was seen many times. This chain joins TRBV12-3 or TRBV12-4 and TRBJ1-1; D may be TRBD1 (5 bases). The CDR3 sequence is 17 residues long. V was trimmed by 1 base and J by 1 base, leaving 16 bases between them. The CDR3 DNA sequence: TGTGCCAGCAGTTTAGGCGCGGGACGGGTCGGGAACACTGAAGCTTTCTTT. It translates to CASSLGAGRVGNTEAFF.

This clonotype was picked up a small number of times. V gene TRBV12-3 or TRBV12-4 combines with J gene TRBJ2-1, with 7 bases matching TRBD1. The CDR3 has 14 residues. The J segment lost 6 bases and the V segment lost 6 bases, leaving 8 bases of the junction unmatched. Here the CDR3 DNA reads TGTGCCAGCAGGGGACAGCCCTCCGGCAATGAGCAGTTCTTC. This translates into CASRGQPSGNEQFF.

This clonotype was counted at least ten times. The V and J genes are TRBV7-9 and TRBJ2-1, with 8 bases identical to TRBD2. After removal of 4 bases from V and 8 bases from J, the junction contained 13 bases not matched to a gene. The germline gives CDR1 SEHNR, CDR2 FQNEAQ (reference sequence). The CDR3 length is 16 residues. The CDR3 spells CASSSLREGFWDEQFF. The CDR3 coding sequence is TGTGCCAGCAGCTCCCTCCGGGAGGGCTTCTGGGATGAGCAGTTCTTC.

V gene TRBV6-1 combines with J gene TRBJ1-5; D uncertain. The CDR3 has 14 amino acids. Germline loops: CDR1 MNHNS, CDR2 SASEGT. The V and J ends lost 4 bases and 0 bases respectively, with 7 bases between them. CDR3 coding DNA: TGTGCCAGCAGTGGGGCAAATAGCAATCAGCCCCAGCATTTT. Its protein is CASSGANSNQPQHF.

This clonotype has a handful of counts. V is TRBV11-2 and J is TRBJ1-3, with 8 positions matching TRBD1. The V gene end was trimmed by 4 bases and the J gene end by 0 bases; junction bases not matched to a gene: 2. The CDR3 extends over 15 amino acids. CDR1 is SGHAT, CDR2 FQNNGV, per germline. DNA of the CDR3: TGTGCCAGCAGCTCGGGACAGGTCTCTGGAAACACCATATATTTT. Residues: CASSSGQVSGNTIYF.

The table lists this clonotype with a few counts. The V and J genes are TRBV11-2 and TRBJ2-3, with D hard to call. This CDR3 has 17 residues. Trimming shortened V by 4 bases and J by 2 bases, and 19 bases separated the two germline ends. Germline loops: CDR1 SGHAT, CDR2 FQNNGV. The CDR3 DNA sequence: TGTGCCAGCAGCTCGCCGCCACGGACGAGATACACAGATACGCAGTATTTT. Amino acids: CASSSPPRTRYTDTQYF.

This clonotype was detected only a few times. Possible read error: a much larger clone is one base away. The V and J genes are TRBV11-2 and TRBJ1-1; D not certain. CDR1 is SGHAT, CDR2 FQNNGV, per germline. CDR3 length equals 11 residues. The V end lost 5 bases, the J end lost 3 bases, and 4 bases lay between the germline ends. The CDR3 DNA reads as TGTGCCAGCAGCGCATACACTGAAGCTTTCTTT. Translation gives CASSAYTEAFF. Full variable domain (remainder filled in from reference TRBV11-2 and TRBJ1-1): EAGVAQSPRYKIIEKRQSVAFWCNPISGHATLYWYQQILGQGPKLLIQFQNNGVVDDSQLPKDRFSAERLKGVDSTLKIQPAKLEDSAVYLCASSAYTEAFFGQGTRLTVV.

The rearrangement joins TRBV25-1 to TRBJ2-2; D is unresolved. Germline V gives CDR1 MGHDK, CDR2 SYGVNS. Trimming left V 3 bases short and J 5 bases short, with 4 bases between. The CDR3 has 12 amino acids. As DNA, the CDR3 is TGTGCCAGCAGTGAGATTACCGGGGAGCTGTTTTTT. Translating gives CASSEITGELFF.

This clonotype was seen a few times. This rearrangement joins TRBV20-1 to TRBJ1-1; maybe TRBD1 (5 bases). Germline CDR1 reads DFQATT; CDR2 reads SNEGSKA (reference sequence). The CDR3 has 15 residues. Deletions cut 2 bases from V and 0 bases from J, with 13 bases between. The CDR3 bases are TGCAGTGCTAGACGAAGGGACCATCTGAACACTGAAGCTTTCTTT. Translation gives CSARRRDHLNTEAFF.

This clonotype was seen repeatedly, ten times or more. The chain recombines TRBV11-2 with TRBJ2-4; D remains ambiguous. Trimming removed 5 bases from V and 1 base from J, with 12 bases in between. The CDR3 covers 15 residues. Looked up from germline, CDR1 is SGHAT and CDR2 is FQNNGV. CDR3 nucleotide sequence: TGTGCCAGCAGCCACCCCGTGGGGGCCAAAAACATTCAGTACTTC. Translation: CASSHPVGAKNIQYF.

The chain combines TRBV20-1 with TRBJ1-2; 8 nucleotides agree with TRBD1. Germline V gene sequence: CDR1 DFQATT, CDR2 SNEGSKA (reference sequence). Trimming took 3 bases from V and 7 from J; bases not matched to a gene: 4. This CDR3 comprises 12 residues. This CDR3 is CSARVTGAGYTF. CDR3 in DNA: TGCAGTGCTAGGGTGACAGGGGCTGGCTACACCTTC.

Comments on this clonotype: A much larger clone is a single base away; this may be a read error. The gene calls are TRBV12-3 or TRBV12-4 and TRBJ2-5; 12 bases match TRBD1. The CDR3 sequence is 14 residues long. V trimming: 8 bases; J trimming: 5 bases; junction bases outside the gene matches: 6. CDR3 in amino acids: CASGWDRGPETQYF. The CDR3, as DNA: TGTGCCAGCGGCTGGGACAGGGGGCCCGAGACCCAGTACTTC.

Ten or more counts support this clonotype. The rearrangement joins TRBV9 to TRBJ2-1, with D uncertain. Trimming stripped 0 bases from V and 8 bases from J, with 12 bases between. Germline V lookup: CDR1 SGDLS, CDR2 YYNGEE. CDR3 length: 14 residues. CDR3 in DNA: TGTGCCAGCAGCGTAGGCTCATCCATGTATGAGCAGTTCTTC. As protein: CASSVGSSMYEQFF.

This clonotype came up many times. The rearrangement uses TRBV10-3 and TRBJ1-2; the match to TRBD1 covers 8 bases. Per germline, CDR1 ENHRY and CDR2 SYGVKD. The V segment lost 7 bases and the J segment 3 bases; nucleotides outside the gene matches: 7. This CDR3 contains 14 residues. The CDR3 is CAINPGQGHYGYTF. The CDR3 coding sequence is TGTGCCATCAACCCTGGACAGGGCCACTATGGCTACACCTTC.